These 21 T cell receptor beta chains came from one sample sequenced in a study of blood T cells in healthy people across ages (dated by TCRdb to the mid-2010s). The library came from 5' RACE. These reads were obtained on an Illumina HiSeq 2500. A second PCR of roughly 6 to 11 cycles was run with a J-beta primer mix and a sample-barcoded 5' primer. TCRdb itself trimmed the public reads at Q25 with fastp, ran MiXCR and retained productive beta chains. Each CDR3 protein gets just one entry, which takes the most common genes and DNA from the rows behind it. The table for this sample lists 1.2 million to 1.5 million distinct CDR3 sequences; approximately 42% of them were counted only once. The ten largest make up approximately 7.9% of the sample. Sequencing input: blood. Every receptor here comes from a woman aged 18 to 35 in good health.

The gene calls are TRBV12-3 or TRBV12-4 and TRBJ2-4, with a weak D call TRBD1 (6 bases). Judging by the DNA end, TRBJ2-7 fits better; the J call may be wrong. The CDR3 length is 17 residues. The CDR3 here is CASSATPGTHAAYEQYF. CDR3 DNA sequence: TGTGCCAGCAGTGCGACTCCCGGGACACATGCCGCCTACGAGCAGTACTTC.

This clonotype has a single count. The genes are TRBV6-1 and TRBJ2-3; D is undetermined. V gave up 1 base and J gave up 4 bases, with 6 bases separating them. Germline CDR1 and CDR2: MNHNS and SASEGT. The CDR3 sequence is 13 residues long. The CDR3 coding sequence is TGTGCCAGCAGTGAAGTGATCCCAGATACGCAGTATTTT. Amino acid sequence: CASSEVIPDTQYF.

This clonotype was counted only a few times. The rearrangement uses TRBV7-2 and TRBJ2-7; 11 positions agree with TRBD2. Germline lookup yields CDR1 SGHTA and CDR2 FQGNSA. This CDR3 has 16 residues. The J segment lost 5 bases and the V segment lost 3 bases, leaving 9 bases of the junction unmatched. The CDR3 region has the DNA TGTGCCAGCAGCTTTTTAGCGGGAGGGCCTCAGGACGAGCAGTACTTC. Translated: CASSFLAGGPQDEQYF.

The CDR3 nucleotides read TGTGCCAGCAGTTCCCCAGTCGGGGAGCTGTTTTTT. It specifies CASSSPVGELFF. The chain recombines TRBV6-6 with TRBJ2-2; D remains ambiguous. The CDR3 has 12 amino acids. V was clipped by 4 bases and J by 7 bases, with 7 bases between them. Germline V gives CDR1 MNHNY, CDR2 SVGAGI (reference sequence).

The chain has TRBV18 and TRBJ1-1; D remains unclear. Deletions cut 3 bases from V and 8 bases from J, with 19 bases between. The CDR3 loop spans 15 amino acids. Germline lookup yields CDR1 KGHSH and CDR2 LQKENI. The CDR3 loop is CASSPPGTVSSEAFF. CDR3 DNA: TGTGCCAGCTCACCGCCGGGAACGGTCAGTTCCGAAGCTTTCTTT.

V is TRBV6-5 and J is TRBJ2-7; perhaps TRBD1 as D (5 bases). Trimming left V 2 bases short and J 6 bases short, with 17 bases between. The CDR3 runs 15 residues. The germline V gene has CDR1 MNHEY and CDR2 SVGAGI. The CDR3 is CASSYGAPTSLEQYF. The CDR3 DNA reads TGTGCCAGCAGTTACGGGGCCCCCACCAGCCTCGAGCAGTACTTC.

The CDR3: CASSQGWEYEQYF. Written as DNA, the CDR3 is TGTGCCAGCAGCCAAGGGTGGGAATACGAGCAGTACTTC. This chain links TRBV3-1 with TRBJ2-7; D not certain. The V gene's germline CDR1 is LGHDT and CDR2 YNNKEL (reference sequence). The CDR3 loop spans 13 amino acids. The V end was cut by 1 base, the J end by 4 bases, with 8 bases between.

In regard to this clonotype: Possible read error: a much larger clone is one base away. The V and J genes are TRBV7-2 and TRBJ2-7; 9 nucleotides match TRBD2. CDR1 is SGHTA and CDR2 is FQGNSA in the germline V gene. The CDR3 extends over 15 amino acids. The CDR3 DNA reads TGTGCCAACAGCTTACTAGCGGGTGTGTCCTACGAGCAGTACTTC. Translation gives CANSLLAGVSYEQYF.

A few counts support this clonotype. CDR3 nucleotide sequence: TGCAGCGCGTTAGACCGGGACAGGGGCCTTAGGAACACCGGGGAGCTGTTTTTT. As protein: CSALDRDRGLRNTGELFF. The chain carries TRBV20-1 and TRBJ2-2, with 10 bases fitting TRBD1. Germline V gene lookup returns CDR1 DFQATT and CDR2 SNEGSKA (reference sequence). This CDR3 has 18 residues.

The CDR3 sequence: CASSPRSALGFF. CDR3 nucleotide sequence: TGTGCCAGCAGTCCCCGAAGCGCTTTGGGGTTCTTC. The genes are TRBV12-3 or TRBV12-4 and TRBJ2-1; D not resolved. The ends were cut back, 5 bases at V and 15 bases at J, with 17 bases in the middle. The length of the CDR3 is 12 residues.

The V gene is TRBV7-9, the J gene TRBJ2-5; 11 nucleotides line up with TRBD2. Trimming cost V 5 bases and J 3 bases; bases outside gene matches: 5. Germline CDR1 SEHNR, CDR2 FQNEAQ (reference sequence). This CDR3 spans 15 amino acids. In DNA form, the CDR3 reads TGTGCCAGCAGCCCCGTGACTAGCGGGAAAGAGACCCAGTACTTC. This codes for CASSPVTSGKETQYF.

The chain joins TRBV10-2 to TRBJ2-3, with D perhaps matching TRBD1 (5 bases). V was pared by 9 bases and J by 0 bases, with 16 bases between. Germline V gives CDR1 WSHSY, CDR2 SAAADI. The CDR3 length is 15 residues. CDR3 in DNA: TGCGCCAGTTGTAGTGACAGATTAAGCACAGATACGCAGTATTTT. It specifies CASCSDRLSTDTQYF.

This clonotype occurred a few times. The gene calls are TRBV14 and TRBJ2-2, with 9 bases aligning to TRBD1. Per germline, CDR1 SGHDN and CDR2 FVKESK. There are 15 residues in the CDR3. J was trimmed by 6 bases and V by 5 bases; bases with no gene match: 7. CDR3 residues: CASSFGTGYPGELFF. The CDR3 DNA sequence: TGTGCCAGCAGCTTCGGGACAGGGTATCCCGGGGAGCTGTTTTTT.

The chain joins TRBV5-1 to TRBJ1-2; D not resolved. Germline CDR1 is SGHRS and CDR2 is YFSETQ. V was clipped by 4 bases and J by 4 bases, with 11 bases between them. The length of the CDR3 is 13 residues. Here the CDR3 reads CASSVDAGYGYTF. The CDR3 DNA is TGCGCCAGCAGCGTGGATGCAGGCTATGGCTACACCTTC.

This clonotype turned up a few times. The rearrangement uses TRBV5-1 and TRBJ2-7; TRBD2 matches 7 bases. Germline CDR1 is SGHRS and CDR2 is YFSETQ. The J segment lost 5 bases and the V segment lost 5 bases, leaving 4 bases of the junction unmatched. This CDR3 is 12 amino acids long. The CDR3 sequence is CASRAGRDEQYF. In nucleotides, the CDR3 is TGCGCCAGCAGGGCAGGGAGGGACGAGCAGTACTTC.

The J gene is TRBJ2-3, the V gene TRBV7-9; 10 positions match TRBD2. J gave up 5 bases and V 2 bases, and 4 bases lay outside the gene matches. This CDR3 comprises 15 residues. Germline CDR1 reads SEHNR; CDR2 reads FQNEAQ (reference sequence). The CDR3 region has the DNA TGTGCCAGCAGCTTACTAGCGGGAGTCGGAGATACGCAGTATTTT. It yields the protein CASSLLAGVGDTQYF. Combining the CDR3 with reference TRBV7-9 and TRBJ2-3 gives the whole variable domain DTGVSQNPRHKITKRGQNVTFRCDPISEHNRLYWYRQTLGQGPEFLTYFQNEAQLEKSRLLSDRFSAERPKGSFSTLEIQRTEQGDSAMYLCASSLLAGVGDTQYFGPGTRLTVL.

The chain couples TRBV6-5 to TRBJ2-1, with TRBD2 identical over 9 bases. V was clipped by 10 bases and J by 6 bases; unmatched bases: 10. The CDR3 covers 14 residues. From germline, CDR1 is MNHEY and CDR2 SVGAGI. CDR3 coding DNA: TGTGCCACCGTAAGAGCTAGCGGGACCAATGAGCAGTTCTTC. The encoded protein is CATVRASGTNEQFF.

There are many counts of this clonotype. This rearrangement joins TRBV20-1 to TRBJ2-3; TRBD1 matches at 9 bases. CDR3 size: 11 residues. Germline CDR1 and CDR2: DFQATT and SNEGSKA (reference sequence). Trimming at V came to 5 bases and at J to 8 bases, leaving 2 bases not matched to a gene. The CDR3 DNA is TGCAGTGCTGCGACAGGGGGTACGCAGTATTTT. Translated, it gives CSAATGGTQYF.

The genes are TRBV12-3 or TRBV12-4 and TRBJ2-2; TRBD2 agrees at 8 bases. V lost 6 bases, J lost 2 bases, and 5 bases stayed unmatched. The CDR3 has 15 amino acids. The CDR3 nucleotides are TGTGCCAGCAGCGGACTAGCACCTAACACCGGGGAGCTGTTTTTT. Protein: CASSGLAPNTGELFF.

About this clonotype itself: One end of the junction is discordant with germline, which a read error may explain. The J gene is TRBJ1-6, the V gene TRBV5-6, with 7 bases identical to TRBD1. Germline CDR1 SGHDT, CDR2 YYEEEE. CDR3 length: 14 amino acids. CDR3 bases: TGTGCCGGCAGCTTGGAGGGGGCCAATTCACCCCTCCACTTT. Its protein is CAGSLEGANSPLHF.

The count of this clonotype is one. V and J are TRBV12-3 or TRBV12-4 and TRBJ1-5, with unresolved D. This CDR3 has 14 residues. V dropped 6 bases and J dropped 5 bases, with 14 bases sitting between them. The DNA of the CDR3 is TGTGCCAGCAGCTCTAGACCGACTGATCAGCCCCAGCATTTT. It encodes CASSSRPTDQPQHF.